Listed below are T cell receptor beta chains from one sample, sequenced in a study of blood T cells in healthy people across ages. TCRdb passed the 5' RACE reads through MiXCR, listing each CDR3 protein once. This sample carries about 2 million distinct CDR3 sequences, just under 50% of them seen once, and the ten largest clones take approximately 2%. Sequenced: blood. These receptors came from a woman aged 35 to 49 in good health. Each CDR3 is given with its conserved first and last residue. Fields, in order: J gene, V gene, clone size, D gene, CDR3 DNA, CDR3 protein. The D gene is left open where the match is weak. A clone size is listed for some rows: how often the clone was seen (once, few, many), or a class if it is expanded.

>TRBJ2-3|TRBV7-8|.|.
TGTGCCAGCAGCGACCCTGGGGCTCATACGCAGTATTTT
CASSDPGAHTQYF
>TRBJ2-3|TRBV5-1|.|.
TGCGCCAGCAGCTCAGGGGACATAACAGATACGCAGTATTTT
CASSSGDITDTQYF
>TRBJ2-3|TRBV7-2|.|.
TGTGCCAGCAGCTTAGCCAACGGACGGTTAGATACGCAGTATTTT
CASSLANGRLDTQYF
>TRBJ2-3|TRBV6-5|.|TRBD1
TGTGCCAGCAGTCCGACAGGGGTCGGAGATACGCAGTATTTT
CASSPTGVGDTQYF
>TRBJ2-1|TRBV7-7|few|TRBD2
TGTGCTAGCAGCTTGGGTAGCGGGGGGGCCAATGAGCAGTTCTTC
CASSLGSGGANEQFF
>TRBJ2-4|TRBV27|.|.
TGTGCCAGCAGTTTAGTCGGTGCCAATGGGGTTCAGTACTTC
CASSLVGANGVQYF
>TRBJ2-1|TRBV28|.|.
TGTGCCAGCAGGGACCCACGCGGCCTGTCCTACAATGAGCAGTTCTTC
CASRDPRGLSYNEQFF
>TRBJ2-1|TRBV20-1|.|.
TGCAGTGCTAGAGCAGGGATTTCCTACAATGAGCAGTTCTTC
CSARAGISYNEQFF
>TRBJ2-1|TRBV28|few|TRBD2
TGTGCCAGCAGTTCCCCGACTAGCGGGGGTTACAATGAGCAGTTCTTC
CASSSPTSGGYNEQFF
>TRBJ2-7|TRBV24-1|few|.
TGTGCCACCAGTACCGCAGGGAGATACGAGCAGTACTTC
CATSTAGRYEQYF
>TRBJ2-5|TRBV20-1|few|.
TGCAGTGCTAGCGACAGTTGGCAAGAGACCCAGTACTTC
CSASDSWQETQYF
>TRBJ2-7|TRBV11-2|few|.
TGTGCCAGCAGCCCGCTCTGGGGGCAACTACCCTACGAGCAGTACTTC
CASSPLWGQLPYEQYF
>TRBJ2-7|TRBV6-5|.|.
TGTGCCAGCCAGGCTAGCTCTATTTCCTACGAGCAGTACTTC
CASQASSISYEQYF
>TRBJ2-4|TRBV7-2|few|.
TGTGCCAGCAGCCACCGGGGGGCGAACATTCAGTACTTC
CASSHRGANIQYF
>TRBJ2-5|TRBV6-2/TRBV6-3|few|.
TGTGCCAGCAGTGCCCTGGGGGGGCTGGAGACCCAGTACTTC
CASSALGGLETQYF
>TRBJ2-1|TRBV9|.|TRBD2
TGTGCCAGCAGCATTAGGAGTCAGACTAGCGGGGGTCCCAATGAGCAGTTCTTC
CASSIRSQTSGGPNEQFF
>TRBJ1-4|TRBV2|.|.
TGTGCCAGCAGTGAAGCGCTTCTGCGGTCCGAAAAACTGTTTTTT
CASSEALLRSEKLFF
>TRBJ2-3|TRBV5-1|.|.
TGCGCCAGCAGCTTCCGCGGGGAGATCACAGATACGCAGTATTTT
CASSFRGEITDTQYF
>TRBJ2-3|TRBV4-3|few|TRBD1
TGCGCCAGCAGCCACCAGACAGGGGTTAGCACAGATACGCAGTATTTT
CASSHQTGVSTDTQYF
>TRBJ1-4|TRBV5-5|few|.
TGTGCCAGCAGCTTGGATACAGTCAATGAAAAACTGTTTTTT
CASSLDTVNEKLFF
>TRBJ2-1|TRBV6-2/TRBV6-3|few|TRBD1
TGTGCCAGCAGAAAACACCCCGCTGGGGACAGGGGGCCGAATGAGCAGTTCTTC
CASRKHPAGDRGPNEQFF
>TRBJ1-5|TRBV20-1|.|.
TGCAGTGCTGTAGGCGGGGAGTCAAGCTCTCAGCCCCAGCATTTT
CSAVGGESSSQPQHF
>TRBJ2-5|TRBV7-2|few|.
TGTGCCAGCAGCTTAGTCTCCAGGATTAAAGAGACCCAGTACTTC
CASSLVSRIKETQYF
>TRBJ2-4|TRBV28|.|.
TGTGCCAGCGGCCTGGGGGGTGGAGAAAACATTCAGTACTTC
CASGLGGGENIQYF
>TRBJ2-7|TRBV25-1|once|.
TGTGCCAGCAGTGACAGGGGTATCTACGAGCAGTACTTC
CASSDRGIYEQYF
>TRBJ2-1|TRBV20-1|once|TRBD2
TGCAGTGCTAGAGAACCGGGACTAGCCCTTAATGAGCAGTTCTTC
CSAREPGLALNEQFF
>TRBJ1-5|TRBV4-1|few|TRBD1
TGCGCCAGCAGCCAAGACGGGACAGTGGGTCAGCCCCAGCATTTT
CASSQDGTVGQPQHF
>TRBJ2-5|TRBV7-2|.|.
TGTGCCAGCAGCCCGTTTCTACGTGGAAGAGAGACCCAGTACTTC
CASSPFLRGRETQYF
>TRBJ2-5|TRBV10-3|few|.
TGTGCCATCAGTGAGTCGGGGAGCAGACAAGAGACCCAGTACTTC
CAISESGSRQETQYF
>TRBJ1-2|TRBV4-3|few|.
TGCGCCAGCAGCCCCGGCGTCACTAACTATGGCTACACCTTC
CASSPGVTNYGYTF
>TRBJ2-3|TRBV11-2|.|TRBD1
TGTGCCAGCAGTCTTATAGGGGGCGCAGATACGCAGTATTTT
CASSLIGGADTQYF
>TRBJ2-1|TRBV6-1|few|TRBD2
TGTGCCAGCAGTGATCCGGGAGCGGGGGGCCCCCATGAGCAGTTCTTC
CASSDPGAGGPHEQFF
>TRBJ2-3|TRBV5-1|.|TRBD1
TGCGCCAGCAGCCGACAGGGGGTATATACAGATACGCAGTATTTT
CASSRQGVYTDTQYF
>TRBJ2-7|TRBV6-1|.|TRBD1
TGTGCCAGCAGTGATACAGGACAGGGGGCTAACGAGCAGTACTTC
CASSDTGQGANEQYF
>TRBJ2-1|TRBV5-1|.|.
TGCGCCAGCAGCTACCTAGGGGGGCAACACAATGAGCAGTTCTTC
CASSYLGGQHNEQFF
>TRBJ2-1|TRBV27|.|TRBD2
TGTGCCAGCAGTCGAATTAAAGCGGGGGGGCCCCATGAGCAGTTCTTC
CASSRIKAGGPHEQFF
>TRBJ2-7|TRBV29-1|few|TRBD2
TGCAGCGTTCGATCGGGGGGTTCCTACGAGCAGTACTTC
CSVRSGGSYEQYF
>TRBJ2-3|TRBV7-2|.|TRBD1
TGTGCCAGCAGCTCCCAGGGGGCAACGTACACAGATACGCAGTATTTT
CASSSQGATYTDTQYF
>TRBJ1-5|TRBV28|.|.
TGTGCAACCAGGGACAGCAATCAGCCCCAGCATTTT
CATRDSNQPQHF
>TRBJ1-2|TRBV28|.|.
TGTGCCAGCAATGAACAGGCCTATGGCTACACCTTC
CASNEQAYGYTF
>TRBJ2-5|TRBV27|.|.
TGTGCCAGCAGCCTAACGGGTATCTTGGGGACCCAGTACTTC
CASSLTGILGTQYF
>TRBJ1-6|TRBV7-2|.|.
TGTGCCAGCAGCTTAGAAACCGGGACCCAGGGTCCACCCCTCCACTTT
CASSLETGTQGPPLHF
>TRBJ2-1|TRBV11-2|.|TRBD2
TGTGCCAGCAGCCCCCGGGAGGGGCCTAGCGGATACAATGAGCAGTTCTTC
CASSPREGPSGYNEQFF
>TRBJ1-4|TRBV4-2|.|.
TGTGCCAGCAGCCAACCCACACCTGCAACTAATGAAAAACTGTTTTTT
CASSQPTPATNEKLFF
>TRBJ1-1|TRBV12-3/TRBV12-4|.|TRBD1
TGTGCCAGCACCTCGGGACAGGGGGCAACTGAAGCTTTCTTT
CASTSGQGATEAFF
>TRBJ2-3|TRBV11-2|.|.
TGTGCCAGCAGCCCGGGACGGCGTACTAGCACAGATACGCAGTATTTT
CASSPGRRTSTDTQYF
>TRBJ2-1|TRBV18|.|.
TGTGCCAGCTCACCATACCTACAGTCAGGCTCCTACAATGAGCAGTTCTTC
CASSPYLQSGSYNEQFF
>TRBJ2-7|TRBV5-5|many|TRBD2
TGTGCCAGCAGCTTGGCCATAGCGGGGGAGTCCTACGAGCAGTACTTC
CASSLAIAGESYEQYF
>TRBJ2-1|TRBV2|.|.
TGTGCCAGCAAGGCCGGCGAGAGCTCCTACAATGAGCAGTTCTTC
CASKAGESSYNEQFF
>TRBJ2-3|TRBV7-9|.|.
TGTGCCAGCGCATTTCAGGGGCCAGATACGCAGTATTTT
CASAFQGPDTQYF
>TRBJ2-7|TRBV27|.|.
TGTGCCAGCAGTTTAGACCTAAGGGGTTACGAGCAGTACTTC
CASSLDLRGYEQYF
>TRBJ1-2|TRBV6-6|.|.
TGTGCCAGCAGTAGACATGACAGCGGCTATGGCTACACCTTC
CASSRHDSGYGYTF
>TRBJ2-3|TRBV9|few|.
TGTGCCAGCAGCGGACTGCAGGCAGATACGCAGTATTTT
CASSGLQADTQYF
>TRBJ2-1|TRBV5-1|.|TRBD2
TGCGCCAGCAACACAAAACCTAGCGGGGGGGCGGTCAATGAGCAGTTCTTC
CASNTKPSGGAVNEQFF